This T cell receptor beta chain was identified during a study of blood T cell repertoires in COVID-19. About the research overall: Both acute and convalescent COVID-19 samples were obtained from the United States, Italy and Spain. The analysed material was cDNA or gDNA that came from T cells, B-cell-depleted T cells, or PBMCs.

Profiling relied on immunoSEQ multiplex PCR, and the TCRdb table lists in-frame clones only, not all of them. The sample consists of about 150,000 clones, approximately 85% of them appearing once. The CDR3 is 17 residues long. Per the germline V gene, CDR1 is KGHSH and CDR2 is LQKENI. The V and J ends lost 0 bases and 4 bases, in that order; junction bases with no gene match: 6. Followed over time, Seattle patients had been enrolled while infection was active. Sequences were obtained from peripheral blood. The genes are TRBV18 and TRBJ2-2; 9 bases align to TRBD1. The clonotype was recovered from a man in his sixties with COVID-19, enrolled during active disease. As DNA, the CDR3 is TGTGCCAGCTCACCACCGGTCGGGACAGGGAGCACCGGGGAGCTGTTTTTT. It specifies CASSPPVGTGSTGELFF.